One sample yielded the 22 T cell receptor beta chains listed below, sequenced in a study of regulatory T cells in long-lasting Graves disease. The TCR beta library used iRepertoire HTBI primers with Arm-PCR amplification of CDR3. In TCRdb, the multiplex PCR reads were re-called with MiXCR into one record per CDR3 protein. The sample shows 300,000 to 350,000 distinct CDR3 sequences, less than 20% of them seen only once. The time point was: persistent/refractory GD, antithyroid drugs over 5 years with positive TRAb. Preparation of the TCR library used RNA extracted from PBMCs. This specimen was peripheral blood mononuclear cells (PBMCs), taken when the disease was refractory, from a patient treated with antithyroid drugs. These receptors all stem from a female donor with Graves disease.

For this clonotype: One end of the junction varies from germline; a read error may be responsible. The chain recombines TRBV27 with TRBJ1-3; 7 positions match TRBD1. The V gene's germline CDR1 is MNHEY and CDR2 SMNVEV (reference sequence). The CDR3 contains 15 residues. This chain's CDR3 is CASGLQGYSGNTIYF. CDR3 in DNA: TGTGCCAGCGGTTTACAGGGGTACTCTGGAAACACCATATATTTT.

This clonotype was detected a few times. The CDR3 end shows no conserved phenylalanine or tryptophan, and so a read error is likely. The chain is built from TRBV7-9 and TRBJ1-1, with D possibly matching TRBD1 (5 bases). Germline CDR1 and CDR2: SEHNR and FQNEAQ (reference sequence). The CDR3 loop spans 16 amino acids. V gave up 2 bases and J gave up 6 bases, with 19 bases separating them. Written as DNA, the CDR3 is TGTGCCAGCAGCTTAATCCGTGAGGGACTCGGCTCTGAAGCTTTCCTT. Translation gives CASSLIREGLGSEAFL.

CDR3 sequence reads: CASGSPPTSRGPGGETQYF. The CDR3 bases are TGCGCCAGCGGCTCGCCTCCCACCAGCAGGGGCCCCGGGGGGGAGACCCAGTACTTC. This rearrangement joins TRBV5-1 to TRBJ2-5; maybe TRBD2 (7 bases). The CDR3 is 19 amino acids. CDR1 and CDR2 from the germline V gene are SGHRS and YFSETQ. Between the trimmed V and J ends, which lost 7 bases and 5 bases, there was a span of 33 bases.

This clonotype has a handful of counts. The rearrangement links TRBV29-1 to TRBJ2-3; 13 positions agree with TRBD2. With V trimmed by 5 bases and J by 0 bases, 5 bases remained unmatched. Germline V gene lookup returns CDR1 SQVTM and CDR2 ANQGSEA. This CDR3 has 16 residues. CDR3 sequence: CSVQAGLAGSTDTQYF. CDR3 in DNA: TGCAGCGTTCAGGCGGGACTAGCGGGAAGCACAGATACGCAGTATTTT.

This sequence joins TRBV18 and TRBJ2-7; the match to TRBD1 covers 8 bases. The J segment lost 6 bases and the V segment lost 3 bases, leaving 7 bases of the junction unmatched. The germline V gene has CDR1 KGHSH and CDR2 LQKENI. The length of the CDR3 is 14 residues. The CDR3 spells CASSPDRDPSEQYF. CDR3 sequence (DNA): TGTGCCAGCTCACCGGACAGGGATCCGAGCGAGCAGTACTTC.

This clonotype has ten or more counts. The CDR3 region is CASSPDRARQETQYF. The CDR3 nucleotides read TGTGCCAGCAGCCCGGACAGGGCGAGGCAAGAGACCCAGTACTTC. This chain links TRBV12-3 or TRBV12-4 with TRBJ2-5; 8 bases are shared with TRBD1. The CDR3 is 15 residues long. Germline trimming cut 6 bases from V and 2 bases from J; bases unmatched to any gene: 8.

In this sample, this clonotype turned up many times. The V gene is TRBV9, the J gene TRBJ1-4; 9 bases agree with TRBD1. Unmatched junction bases numbered 8, after V lost 4 bases and J lost 7 bases. Germline assignment: CDR1 SGDLS and CDR2 YYNGEE. This CDR3 spans 15 amino acids. CDR3 coding DNA: TGTGCCAGCAGCCCGCGGGACAGGGAAACTGAAAAACTGTTTTTT. It encodes CASSPRDRETEKLFF.

Ten or more counts support this clonotype. V gene TRBV12-3 or TRBV12-4 combines with J gene TRBJ2-7; D uncertain. CDR3 length: 12 amino acids. With 5 bases removed from V and 6 bases from J, the gap between germline ends came to 11 bases. The CDR3 DNA reads TGTGCCAGCAGTCCGGAATTTGGCGAGCAGTACTTC. It encodes CASSPEFGEQYF.

This clonotype was recorded many times. The chain joins TRBV11-2 to TRBJ2-7; no clear D. Germline V gene sequence: CDR1 SGHAT, CDR2 FQNNGV. The germline V and J ends were trimmed by 1 base and 4 bases, with 8 bases remaining between them. The CDR3 sequence is 13 residues long. The CDR3 sequence is CASSLAPTYEQYF. CDR3 DNA sequence: TGTGCCAGCAGCTTAGCTCCTACGTACGAGCAGTACTTC.

This clonotype was observed many times. V and J are TRBV19 and TRBJ1-5; tentative D call: TRBD1 (5 bases). V was trimmed by 3 bases and J by 10 bases, leaving 10 bases between them. The germline V gene has CDR1 LNHDA and CDR2 SQIVND (reference sequence). This CDR3 comprises 12 residues. For the CDR3, the DNA is TGTGCCAGTAGTATCGGGACGAGACCCCAGCATTTT. Translating gives CASSIGTRPQHF. Together with reference TRBV19 and TRBJ1-5, the CDR3 gives the full variable domain: DGGITQSPKYLFRKEGQNVTLSCEQNLNHDAMYWYRQDPGQGLRLIYYSQIVNDFQKGDIAEGYSVSREKKESFPLTVTSAQKNPTAFYLCASSIGTRPQHFGDGTRLSIL.

This clonotype was picked up many times. The rearrangement uses TRBV6-2 or TRBV6-3 and TRBJ2-7, with 9 bases lining up with TRBD2. Germline CDR1 and CDR2: MNHEY and SVGEGT. Germline trimming cut 0 bases from V and 0 bases from J; bases unmatched to any gene: 6. CDR3 length equals 17 residues. The CDR3 loop is CASSYSNPRGGSYEQYF. The DNA of the CDR3 is TGTGCCAGCAGTTACTCGAATCCGCGGGGGGGCTCCTACGAGCAGTACTTC.

This clonotype was counted ten times or more. The chain has TRBV10-3 and TRBJ2-7; D unclear. The germline V gene has CDR1 ENHRY and CDR2 SYGVKD. Trimming cost V 7 bases and J 6 bases, with 13 bases left between them. The CDR3 contains 12 residues. The CDR3 loop reads CAIKTPSGEQYF. Here the CDR3 DNA reads TGTGCCATCAAAACCCCCTCGGGCGAGCAGTACTTC.

In this sample, this clonotype turned up many times. The gene calls are TRBV20-1 and TRBJ1-5; D ambiguous. Germline V gene sequence: CDR1 DFQATT, CDR2 SNEGSKA (reference sequence). The CDR3 has 13 residues. V was shortened by 3 bases and J by 3 bases, with 9 bases between the two germline ends. In nucleotides, the CDR3 is TGCAGTGCTAGGTCTGGTTTCAATCAGCCCCAGCATTTT. Translating it yields CSARSGFNQPQHF.

This clonotype has more than one count but fewer than ten. The V call is TRBV24-1, the J call TRBJ2-4; D is unclear. CDR1 is KGHDR, CDR2 SFDVKD, per germline. Between the trimmed V and J ends, which lost 7 bases and 9 bases, there was a span of 24 bases. The CDR3 is 16 residues long. The CDR3: CATSDPKGRLDGIQYF. CDR3 nucleotide sequence: TGTGCCACCAGCGATCCCAAGGGAAGATTGGATGGCATTCAGTACTTC.

The CDR3 bases are TGTGCCAGCAGCTTAGGCAGGGGGCCCGGCGGGGAGCTGTTTTTT. The encoded protein is CASSLGRGPGGELFF. The V call is TRBV11-2, the J call TRBJ2-2; the match to TRBD1 covers 8 bases. CDR1 SGHAT and CDR2 FQNNGV come from the germline V gene. The V gene end was trimmed by 1 base and the J gene end by 7 bases; junction bases not matched to a gene: 5. The CDR3 covers 15 residues.

Only a few counts were recorded for this clonotype. V usage is TRBV7-2 and J usage is TRBJ2-2; 10 nucleotides align to TRBD2. The CDR3 is 15 residues long. Germline V gene sequence: CDR1 SGHTA, CDR2 FQGNSA. The V gene end was trimmed by 7 bases and the J gene end by 6 bases; junction bases not matched to a gene: 8. CDR3 protein: CASTLTGTSAGELFF. The CDR3 DNA is TGTGCCAGCACCCTAACTGGGACTAGCGCCGGGGAGCTGTTTTTT.

The sample holds a few counts of this clonotype. The chain links TRBV7-2 to TRBJ2-4; a weak D match, TRBD1 (5 bases). This CDR3 has 16 residues. Trimming cost V 1 base and J 1 base, with 11 bases left between them. The germline V gene has CDR1 SGHTA and CDR2 FQGNSA. The CDR3 DNA is TGTGCCAGCAGCTTAGTAGGGGCTGCGGCCAAAAACATTCAGTACTTC. The encoded protein is CASSLVGAAAKNIQYF.

A word on this clonotype: Mismatch with germline at one junction end may stem from a read error. The V gene is TRBV5-1, the J gene TRBJ2-5; 8 bases agree with TRBD2. This CDR3 is 15 amino acids long. The germline gives CDR1 SGHRS, CDR2 YFSETQ. The CDR3 sequence: CASSLDSAGGGTQYF. CDR3 nucleotide sequence: TGTGCCAGCAGCTTGGATTCGGCGGGAGGAGGGACCCAGTACTTC.

The rearrangement links TRBV27 to TRBJ2-7, with 9 nucleotides matching TRBD1. Germline V gene data show CDR1 as MNHEY and CDR2 as SMNVEV (reference sequence). Trimming removed 4 bases from V and 10 bases from J; junction bases left unmatched: 14. The CDR3 contains 15 residues. The DNA of the CDR3 is TGTGCCAGCAGTTCCCCCCCGACAGGGGGGGAAGAACAGTACTTC. The encoded protein is CASSSPPTGGEEQYF.

The chain combines TRBV20-1 with TRBJ1-4; 7 bases agree with TRBD1. The germline gives CDR1 DFQATT, CDR2 SNEGSKA (reference sequence). The CDR3 covers 15 residues. V lost 6 bases to trimming and J lost 4 bases; unmatched junction nucleotides: 11. CDR3 DNA: TGCAGTGCGGGACTGGGCAGGGGGATTAATGAAAAACTGTTTTTT. This translates into CSAGLGRGINEKLFF.

The chain employs TRBV20-1 and TRBJ1-6, with 8 nucleotides matching TRBD1. Trimming cost V 6 bases and J 4 bases; bases outside gene matches: 8. The CDR3 totals 15 residues. Germline CDR1 is DFQATT and CDR2 is SNEGSKA (reference sequence). This CDR3 is CSALSGTGYNSPLHF. CDR3 nucleotide sequence: TGCAGTGCCCTCAGCGGGACAGGATATAATTCACCCCTCCACTTT.

This clonotype has only a few counts. V is TRBV12-3 or TRBV12-4 and J is TRBJ2-1; tentatively, D is TRBD2 (6 bases). The V end lost 6 bases, the J end lost 2 bases, and 17 bases lay between the germline ends. The CDR3 has 16 amino acids. The CDR3 spells CASRPRRGKAYNEQFF. The CDR3 nucleotides are TGTGCCAGCAGACCGCGGCGGGGAAAAGCCTACAATGAGCAGTTCTTC.